One sample yielded the 11 T cell receptor beta chains listed below, sequenced in a study of blood T cells in healthy people across ages. Sample-barcoded 5' priming and a J-beta primer mix drove a second PCR of about 7 to 11 cycles. TCRdb re-called the 5' RACE reads with MiXCR, one entry per CDR3 protein. The table includes 700,000 to 900,000 distinct CDR3 sequences, 25% to 30% detected once. These same data were also listed under a study on T cells of mothers and their children.

Sequencing was done on a sample of blood. The receptors shown here come from a boy aged 5-17 years in good health.

This clonotype was seen more than once but under ten times. V usage is TRBV10-3 and J usage is TRBJ2-1, with D possibly TRBD2 on 5 matching bases. The CDR3 extends over 15 amino acids. V was trimmed by 7 bases and J by 5 bases, leaving 18 bases between them. Germline CDR1 ENHRY, CDR2 SYGVKD. The CDR3 bases are TGTGCCATCAACGGAGGAGGACCGAATCACAATGAGCAGTTCTTC. This codes for CAINGGGPNHNEQFF.

The chain joins TRBV9 to TRBJ2-3, with TRBD2 identical over 7 bases. The CDR3 runs 16 residues. Germline CDR1 SGDLS, CDR2 YYNGEE. V was pared by 0 bases and J by 3 bases, with 7 bases of the junction left unmatched. CDR3 in amino acids: CASSVVGGGGTDTQYF. As DNA, the CDR3 is TGTGCCAGCAGCGTAGTCGGCGGGGGTGGTACAGATACGCAGTATTTT. The full variable domain, rest sourced from reference TRBV9 and TRBJ2-3, is DSGVTQTPKHLITATGQRVTLRCSPRSGDLSVYWYQQSLDQGLQFLIQYYNGEERAKGNILERFSAQQFPDLHSELNLSSLELGDSALYFCASSVVGGGGTDTQYFGPGTRLTVL.

The chain joins TRBV20-1 to TRBJ1-1, with D unclear. The V and J ends lost 1 base and 0 bases respectively, with 6 bases between them. The germline CDR1 and CDR2 sequences are DFQATT and SNEGSKA (reference sequence). The CDR3 is 13 residues long. CDR3 in amino acids: CSARGSLNTEAFF. CDR3 nucleotide sequence: TGCAGTGCTAGAGGGTCCCTGAACACTGAAGCTTTCTTT.

The V and J genes are TRBV28 and TRBJ2-3; D is unclear. The CDR3 spans 19 residues. Trimming pared 7 bases from V and 1 base from J, leaving 27 bases between. From germline, CDR1 is MDHEN and CDR2 SYDVKM. The CDR3 region is CASTPRRVLPSTRTDTQYF. The CDR3 coding sequence is TGTGCCAGCACCCCCCGCCGGGTATTGCCCTCTACCCGCACAGATACGCAGTATTTT.

The table lists this clonotype with a few counts. This chain uses TRBV10-3 with TRBJ1-1; no clear D. The V end lost 2 bases, the J end lost 4 bases, and 14 bases lay between the germline ends. This CDR3 comprises 15 residues. Germline V gene lookup returns CDR1 ENHRY and CDR2 SYGVKD. The CDR3 region is CAISEVPPSGTEAFF. Here the CDR3 DNA reads TGTGCCATCAGTGAGGTTCCACCCTCGGGCACTGAAGCTTTCTTT.

This clonotype showed up just a few times. This chain links TRBV29-1 with TRBJ2-6; tentatively, D is TRBD1 (6 bases). The CDR3 has 14 amino acids. CDR1 SQVTM and CDR2 ANQGSEA come from the germline V gene. Trimming shortened V by 6 bases and J by 1 base, and 10 bases separated the two germline ends. CDR3: CSVKQGSGANVLTF. CDR3 nucleotide sequence: TGCAGCGTCAAACAGGGTTCTGGGGCCAACGTCCTGACTTTC.

Only a few counts were recorded for this clonotype. The gene calls are TRBV20-1 and TRBJ2-7, with D possibly matching TRBD1 (5 bases). CDR1 and CDR2 (germline): DFQATT, SNEGSKA (reference sequence). The V end was cut by 6 bases, the J end by 2 bases, with 17 bases between. The CDR3 loop spans 14 amino acids. This CDR3 reads CSAKQDLLTYEQYF. The CDR3 DNA follows: TGCAGTGCGAAACAGGACCTCCTAACCTACGAGCAGTACTTC.

Comment on this clonotype: Germline and junction disagree at one end, which may indicate a read error. The chain uses TRBV25-1 and TRBJ1-2; 8 positions agree with TRBD1. The CDR3 is 16 residues long. Germline V gene sequence: CDR1 MGHDK, CDR2 SYGVNS. CDR3 protein: CASSDTRTGIDYGCTF. The CDR3 region has the DNA TGTGCCAGCAGTGATACCCGGACAGGGATAGACTATGGCTGCACCTTC.

This clonotype was seen a few times. The rearrangement uses TRBV12-3 or TRBV12-4 and TRBJ1-1, with TRBD1 as a possible D gene (5 bases). Trimming removed 6 bases at V and 10 bases at J, with 15 bases between. CDR3 length: 12 residues. CDR3 residues: CASSLAAGRAFF. CDR3 nucleotides: TGTGCCAGCAGCCTTGCGGCAGGGCGAGCTTTCTTT.

The genes are TRBV14 and TRBJ2-7, with 7 bases identical to TRBD1. V lost 1 base and J lost 3; bases outside the gene matches: 6. This CDR3 region has 15 residues. CDR1 is SGHDN, CDR2 FVKESK, per germline. In DNA, the CDR3 is TGTGCCAGCAGCCAAGTAAGGACAGGACACTACGAGCAGTACTTC. Its translation: CASSQVRTGHYEQYF.

The gene calls are TRBV24-1 and TRBJ2-1; D might be TRBD2 (7 bases). Germline-derived CDR1 and CDR2 are KGHDR and SFDVKD. V lost 5 bases, J lost 2 bases, and 12 bases lay in between. The CDR3 is 15 amino acids. CDR3 coding DNA: TGTGCCACCAGTGCTGCGGGGGCCACCTACAATGAGCAGTTCTTC. It translates to CATSAAGATYNEQFF.